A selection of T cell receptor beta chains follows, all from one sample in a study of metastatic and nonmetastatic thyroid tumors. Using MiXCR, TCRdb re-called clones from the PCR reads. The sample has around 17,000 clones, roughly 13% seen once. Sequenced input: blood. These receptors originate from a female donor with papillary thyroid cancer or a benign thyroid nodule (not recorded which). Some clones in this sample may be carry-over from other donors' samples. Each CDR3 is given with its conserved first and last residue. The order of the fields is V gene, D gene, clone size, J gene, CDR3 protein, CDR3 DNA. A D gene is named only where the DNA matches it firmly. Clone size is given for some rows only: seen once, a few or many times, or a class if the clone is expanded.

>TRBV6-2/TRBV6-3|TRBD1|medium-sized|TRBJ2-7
CASSKDREVAEQYF
TGTGCCAGCAGCAAGGACAGGGAAGTCGCCGAGCAGTACTTC
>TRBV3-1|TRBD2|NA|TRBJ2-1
CANSQGPAGELFF
TGTGCCAACAGCCAAGGGCCAGCGGGAGAGCTGTTCTTC
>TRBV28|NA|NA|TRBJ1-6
CASSLSNPPLHF
TGTGCCAGCAGTTTGAGTAATCCACCCCTCCACTTT
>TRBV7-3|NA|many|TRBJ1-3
CASGTGAGNTIYF
TGTGCCAGCGGCACTGGAGCTGGAAACACCATATATTTT
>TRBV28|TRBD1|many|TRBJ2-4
CASSTGGAKNIQYF
TGTGCCAGCAGCACAGGGGGGGCCAAAAACATTCAGTACTTC
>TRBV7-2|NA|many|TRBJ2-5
CASRPQVQETQYF
TGTGCCAGCAGGCCACAGGTCCAAGAGACCCAGTACTTC
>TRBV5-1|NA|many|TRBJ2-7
CASSLMTGAEQYF
TGCGCCAGCAGCTTAATGACAGGCGCCGAGCAGTACTTC
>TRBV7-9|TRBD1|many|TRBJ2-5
CASSLNQGAETQYF
TGTGCCAGCAGCTTAAATCAGGGGGCGGAGACCCAGTACTTC
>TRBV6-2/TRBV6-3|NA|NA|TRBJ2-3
CASSSLGVGRDTQYF
TGTGCCAGCAGTTCCCTCGGTGTGGGGAGAGATACGCAGTATTTT
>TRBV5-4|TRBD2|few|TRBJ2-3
CASSQTSGSTDTQYF
TGTGCCAGCAGCCAAACTAGCGGGAGCACAGATACGCAGTATTTT
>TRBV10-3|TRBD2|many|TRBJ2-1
CAISDGTSGGEGEQFF
TGTGCCATCAGTGATGGGACTAGCGGGGGGGAGGGTGAGCAGTTCTTC
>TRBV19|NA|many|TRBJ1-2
CASTPQRANYGYTF
TGTGCCAGTACCCCGCAGCGAGCTAACTATGGCTACACCTTC
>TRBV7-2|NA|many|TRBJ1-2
CASSPGRAGLGYGYTF
TGTGCCAGCAGCCCGGGGAGGGCAGGGCTGGGCTATGGCTACACCTTC
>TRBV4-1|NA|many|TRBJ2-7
CASSQDGAQGIPYEQYF
TGCGCCAGCAGCCAAGACGGCGCTCAGGGGATCCCCTACGAGCAGTACTTC
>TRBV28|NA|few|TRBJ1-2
CDSSLSGNYGYTF
TGTGACAGCAGTTTATCTGGGAACTATGGCTACACCTTC
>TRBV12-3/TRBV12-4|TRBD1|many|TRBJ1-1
CASSRDSRGRTEAFF
TGTGCCAGCAGCCGAGATTCCAGGGGGAGGACTGAAGCTTTCTTT
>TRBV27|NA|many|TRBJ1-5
CASSPIGGSIQPQHF
TGTGCCAGCAGCCCGATAGGGGGATCAATTCAGCCCCAGCATTTT
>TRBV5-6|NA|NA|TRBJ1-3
CASRPGRSENIIYF
TGTGCCAGCAGACCGGGACGGTCAGAAAACATCATATATTTT
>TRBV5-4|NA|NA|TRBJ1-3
CASSLLGSPVGNTIYF
TGTGCCAGCAGCTTACTTGGCTCCCCGGTCGGAAACACCATATATTTT
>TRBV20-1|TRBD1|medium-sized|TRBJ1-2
CSARDLGQGYGYTF
TGCAGTGCTAGAGATCTCGGACAGGGCTACGGCTACACCTTC
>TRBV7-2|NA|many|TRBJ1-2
CASSLAITVKNTF
TGTGCCAGCAGCTTAGCGATCACCGTCAAAAACACCTTC
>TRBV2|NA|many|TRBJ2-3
CASSKDRLFTDTQYF
TGTGCCAGCAGTAAGGACAGACTCTTCACAGATACGCAGTATTTT
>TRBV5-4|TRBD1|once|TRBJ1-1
CASSHPGGPSYEAFF
TGTGCCAGCAGCCATCCAGGGGGCCCTAGTTATGAAGCTTTCTTT
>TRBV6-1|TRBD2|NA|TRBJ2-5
CASSETGLAGRETQYF
TGTGCCAGCAGTGAGACGGGACTAGCGGGCCGGGAGACCCAGTACTTC
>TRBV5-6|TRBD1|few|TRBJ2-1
CASSSRDRGPYNEQFF
TGTGCCAGCAGCTCACGAGACAGGGGGCCCTACAATGAGCAGTTCTTC
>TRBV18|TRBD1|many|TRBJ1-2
CASSLSGGSYGYTF
TGTGCCAGCTCCCTATCAGGGGGCTCCTATGGCTACACCTTC
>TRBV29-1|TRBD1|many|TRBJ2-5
CSVDRDRGEETQYF
TGCAGCGTTGACCGGGACAGGGGAGAGGAGACCCAGTACTTC
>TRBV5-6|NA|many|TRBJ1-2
CASSLVQGGGYTF
TGTGCCAGCAGCTTGGTACAGGGAGGAGGCTACACCTTC
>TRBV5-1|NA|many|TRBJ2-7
CASSLKGESIGEQYF
TGCGCCAGCAGCTTGAAAGGGGAATCGATTGGGGAGCAGTACTTC
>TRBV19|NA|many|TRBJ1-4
CASSIGAEKLFF
TGTGCCAGTAGTATAGGAGCCGAAAAACTGTTTTTT
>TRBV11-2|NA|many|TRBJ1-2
CASSENTFYGCTF
TGTGCCAGCAGCGAAAACACTTTTTATGGCTGCACCTTC
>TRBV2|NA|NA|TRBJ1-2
CASTRIYGYTF
TGTGCCAGCACTCGAATCTATGGCTACACCTTC
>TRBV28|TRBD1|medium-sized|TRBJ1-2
CASSLETTGVYGYTF
TGTGCCAGCAGTTTAGAGACAACAGGGGTCTATGGCTACACCTTC
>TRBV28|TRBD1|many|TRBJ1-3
CASSTTGPGNTIYF
TGTGCCAGCAGTACGACAGGGCCTGGAAACACCATATATTTT